The present TCR beta chain was sequenced within a study of blood T cell repertoires in COVID-19. The ends lost 4 bases at V and 5 bases at J; junction bases unmatched: 6. Per the germline V gene, CDR1 is SGHRS and CDR2 is YFSETQ. There are 17 residues in the CDR3. Clones were sequenced by immunoSEQ multiplex PCR, and TCRdb holds only the in-frame ones, with some missing. The top ten clones hold approximately 1.8% of a sample with just over 300,000 clones, roughly nine tenths of them seen once. Sample: peripheral blood. The clonotype was recovered from a woman in her 30s with COVID-19, enrolled during active disease. This chain uses TRBV5-1 with TRBJ2-2; 15 bases match TRBD2. CDR3 nucleotide sequence: TGCGCCAGCAGCCCGGGACTAGCGGGGGGACGAACCGGGGAGCTGTTTTTT. Protein sequence: CASSPGLAGGRTGELFF.